These 21 T cell receptor beta chains were sequenced from one sample in a study of T cells in tumors after PD-1 blockade. Sequencing was performed with immunoSEQ multiplex PCR; in TCRdb, only in-frame clones are kept and a portion is missing. The sample consists of 7,900 or so clones, roughly 62% of them appearing once. The time point was: second of two post-therapy site-matched biopsies roughly eight weeks apart. The source was tumor tissue, collected after anti-PD-1 treatment. These receptors were taken from a human donor with basal cell carcinoma.

This clone was seen a few times. This chain connects TRBV25-1 to TRBJ2-5; 7 positions match TRBD1. Germline trimming cut 6 bases from V and 4 bases from J; bases unmatched to any gene: 11. Per the germline V gene, CDR1 is MGHDK and CDR2 is SYGVNS. There are 15 residues in the CDR3. In DNA form, the CDR3 reads TGTGCCAGCAGCGGGGTCGAGGGGGCGGGAGAGACCCAGTACTTC. It yields the protein CASSGVEGAGETQYF. The full variable domain, completed using reference TRBV25-1 and TRBJ2-5, is EADIYQTPRYLVIGTGKKITLECSQTMGHDKMYWYQQDPGMELHLIHYSYGVNSTEKGDLSSESTVSRIRTEHFPLTLESARPSHTSQYLCASSGVEGAGETQYFGPGTRLLVL.

The CDR3 loop is CASSPRGGISYEQYF. CDR3 nucleotides: TGTGCCAGCAGCCCAAGGGGGGGGATTTCCTACGAGCAGTACTTC. This chain links TRBV7-9 with TRBJ2-7; TRBD2 is a possible D gene (7 bases). Germline V CDR1 and CDR2: SEHNR, FQNEAQ (reference sequence). The CDR3 loop spans 15 amino acids. The germline V and J ends were trimmed by 5 bases and 1 base, with 15 bases remaining between them.

Only a few counts were recorded for this clone. This chain uses TRBV1 with TRBJ2-1; whether TRBD2, the table's D call, matches the DNA was not checked. TRBV1 is flagged as a pseudogene. This CDR3 contains 16 residues. The CDR3 sequence: CTSSQALAGGPDEQFF. Written as DNA, the CDR3 is TGCACCAGCAGCCAAGCTCTAGCGGGGGGCCCGGATGAGCAGTTCTTC.

This clone was counted a single time. The chain combines TRBV19 with TRBJ1-5; no definite D call. In germline, CDR1 is LNHDA, CDR2 SQIVND (reference sequence). V was cut by 0 bases and J by 5 bases, with 5 bases left in between. This CDR3 spans 13 amino acids. CDR3 sequence reads: CASSIDMHQPQHF. In DNA form, the CDR3 reads TGTGCCAGTAGTATAGACATGCATCAGCCCCAGCATTTT.

This clone was detected only a few times. This chain uses TRBV18 with TRBJ1-2, with 7 bases matching TRBD1. The V segment lost 6 bases and the J segment 2 bases; nucleotides outside the gene matches: 6. Germline CDR1 reads KGHSH; CDR2 reads LQKENI. The CDR3 has 14 residues. CDR3 coding DNA: TGTGCCAGCTCCCGGGACAGCCCCAACTATGGCTACACCTTC. Its protein product is CASSRDSPNYGYTF.

The chain couples TRBV5-1 to TRBJ2-3; D is perhaps TRBD1 (6 bases). V lost 0 bases to trimming and J lost 2 bases, with 10 bases between them. Germline V gene sequence: CDR1 SGHRS, CDR2 YFSETQ. CDR3 length equals 15 residues. The CDR3 DNA reads as TGCGCCAGCAGCTTGGTTGGACAGATCACAGATACGCAGTATTTT. It codes for CASSLVGQITDTQYF.

This clone was seen just once. This chain uses TRBV5-6 with TRBJ2-5; 15 nucleotides line up with TRBD2. The CDR3 has 17 amino acids. The germline gives CDR1 SGHDT, CDR2 YYEEEE. The V segment lost 4 bases and the J segment 4 bases; nucleotides outside the gene matches: 8. This chain's CDR3 is CASSTGLAGGPGETQYF. In DNA, the CDR3 is TGTGCCAGCAGCACCGGACTAGCGGGGGGGCCGGGAGAGACCCAGTACTTC.

The chain carries TRBV4-2 and TRBJ1-5, with D maybe TRBD1 (6 bases). V was clipped by 1 base and J by 0 bases, with 10 bases between them. The CDR3 length is 16 residues. Germline CDR1 and CDR2: LGHNA and YNFKEQ. The CDR3 protein is CASSQGGGYSNQPQHF. CDR3 sequence (DNA): TGTGCCAGCAGCCAAGGTGGGGGCTATAGCAATCAGCCCCAGCATTTT.

This clone is termed large. This chain uses TRBV6-2 or TRBV6-3 with TRBJ2-2, with D possibly TRBD1 on 6 matching bases. The CDR3 runs 14 residues. V dropped 1 base and J dropped 6 bases, with 9 bases sitting between them. The V gene's germline CDR1 is MNHEY and CDR2 SVGEGT. The CDR3 loop is CASSYYRESGELFF. The CDR3 DNA is TGTGCCAGCAGTTACTACAGGGAATCCGGGGAGCTGTTTTTT.

The rearrangement links TRBV11-1 to TRBJ2-1, with D unresolved. Germline V gives CDR1 SGHAT, CDR2 FQDESV (reference sequence). Between the trimmed V and J ends, which lost 1 base and 4 bases, there was a span of 14 bases. The CDR3 loop spans 16 amino acids. The CDR3 protein is CASSLVVKWGYNEQFF. CDR3 coding DNA: TGTGCCAGCAGCTTAGTCGTGAAGTGGGGATACAATGAGCAGTTCTTC.

The rearrangement joins TRBV6-1 to TRBJ1-2; D not resolved. The CDR3 is made up of 11 amino acids. V lost 3 bases and J 5 bases, leaving 4 bases between the germline ends. Germline values: CDR1 MNHNS, CDR2 SASEGT. CDR3 residues: CASSDFYGYTF. In DNA form, the CDR3 reads TGTGCCAGCAGTGATTTTTATGGCTACACCTTC.

Remarks on this clone: The same CDR3 can be traced to other DNA sequences in this sample. The CDR3 DNA reads TGTGCCAGCTCACCAATTGGACAGGGAACTGAAGCTTTCTTT. Translation gives CASSPIGQGTEAFF. This sequence joins TRBV18 and TRBJ1-1; TRBD1 aligns across 8 bases. The CDR3 runs 14 residues. V shed 2 bases and J 5 bases; nucleotides not matched to a gene: 4. CDR1 and CDR2 (germline): KGHSH, LQKENI.

The chain links TRBV30 to TRBJ1-6; 7 nucleotides agree with TRBD1. J gave up 13 bases and V 6 bases, and 15 bases lay outside the gene matches. CDR3 length equals 14 residues. Germline-derived CDR1 and CDR2 are GTSNPN and SVGIG (reference sequence). The CDR3, as DNA: TGTGCCTGCATGCGACGGGACAGAAGAGCCCCCCTCCACTTT. It specifies CACMRRDRRAPLHF.

The gene calls are TRBV5-1 and TRBJ2-2; no clear D. The CDR3 has 12 residues. Trimming took 3 bases from V and 2 from J, leaving 2 bases between them. Germline CDR1 and CDR2: SGHRS and YFSETQ. In DNA form, the CDR3 reads TGCGCCAGCAGCTCCAACACCGGGGAGCTGTTTTTT. It codes for CASSSNTGELFF.

This clone has more than one count but fewer than ten. This chain uses TRBV2 with TRBJ1-5, with unresolved D. This CDR3 has 12 amino acids. Germline V gives CDR1 SNHLY, CDR2 FYNNEI. V was clipped by 6 bases and J by 1 base, with 4 bases between them. CDR3 bases: TGTGCCAGCAGGGACAGCAATCAGCCCCAGCATTTT. Amino acids: CASRDSNQPQHF. The full variable domain, completed using reference TRBV2 and TRBJ1-5, is EPEVTQTPSHQVTQMGQEVILRCVPISNHLYFYWYRQILGQKVEFLVSFYNNEISEKSEIFDDQFSVERPDGSNFTLKIRSTKLEDSAMYFCASRDSNQPQHFGDGTRLSIL.

The V and J genes are TRBV20-1 and TRBJ2-1, with a tentative D call TRBD2 (5 bases). The CDR3 loop spans 11 amino acids. V was pared by 6 bases and J by 6 bases, with 9 bases between. The V gene's germline CDR1 is DFQATT and CDR2 SNEGSKA (reference sequence). The CDR3: CSAARGNEQFF. Here the CDR3 DNA reads TGCAGTGCAGCCCGGGGCAATGAGCAGTTCTTC.

This clone was found a few times. This chain connects TRBV5-4 to TRBJ2-5, with TRBD2 identical over 10 bases. CDR3 length: 15 residues. Germline V CDR1 and CDR2: SGHNT, YYREEE (reference sequence). The trim removed 7 bases at V and 4 bases at J, leaving 10 bases unmatched. CDR3 amino acids: CASYNSGGARETQYF. The CDR3 coding sequence is TGTGCCAGCTATAACAGCGGGGGGGCTCGAGAGACCCAGTACTTC.

The V gene is TRBV18, the J gene TRBJ1-4; tentative D call: TRBD1 (5 bases). CDR1 and CDR2 (germline): KGHSH, LQKENI. V was trimmed by 3 bases and J by 8 bases, leaving 13 bases between them. CDR3 length equals 14 residues. The CDR3 sequence: CASSPVGEWEKLFF. The DNA for the CDR3 is TGTGCCAGCTCACCGGTAGGGGAATGGGAAAAACTGTTTTTT.

The chain is built from TRBV5-4 and TRBJ1-6; D is unresolved. There are 13 residues in the CDR3. V dropped 0 bases and J dropped 7 bases, with 5 bases sitting between them. Germline CDR1 SGHNT, CDR2 YYREEE (reference sequence). CDR3 region: CASSLGTNSPLHF. The CDR3 DNA is TGTGCCAGCAGCTTGGGGACCAATTCACCCCTCCACTTT.

This chain uses TRBV24-1 with TRBJ2-3; 7 nucleotides agree with TRBD1. The germline CDR1 and CDR2 sequences are KGHDR and SFDVKD. The CDR3 runs to 13 residues. Germline trimming cut 9 bases from V and 2 bases from J; bases unmatched to any gene: 4. This CDR3 reads CATGTAATDTQYF. For the CDR3, the DNA is TGTGCCACCGGGACAGCCGCCACAGATACGCAGTATTTT.

The chain links TRBV5-1 to TRBJ1-3; TRBD1 is a possible D gene (6 bases). The CDR3 runs 15 residues. Germline CDR1 and CDR2: SGHRS and YFSETQ. V dropped 2 bases and J dropped 4 bases, with 13 bases sitting between them. The CDR3 coding sequence is TGCGCCAGCAGCTTTACAGGGTCTCCCGGAAACACCATATATTTT. Amino acids: CASSFTGSPGNTIYF.